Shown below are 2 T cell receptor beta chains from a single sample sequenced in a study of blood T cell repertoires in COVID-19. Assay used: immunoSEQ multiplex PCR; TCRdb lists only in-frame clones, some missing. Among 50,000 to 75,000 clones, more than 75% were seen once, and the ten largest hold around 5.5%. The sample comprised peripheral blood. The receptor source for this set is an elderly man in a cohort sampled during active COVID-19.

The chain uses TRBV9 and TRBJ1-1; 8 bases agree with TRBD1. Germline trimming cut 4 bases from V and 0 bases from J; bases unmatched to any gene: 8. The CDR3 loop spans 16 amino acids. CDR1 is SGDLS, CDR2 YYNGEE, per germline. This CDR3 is CASSPNVGQVNTEAFF. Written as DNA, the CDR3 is TGTGCCAGCAGCCCAAACGTGGGACAGGTGAACACTGAAGCTTTCTTT.

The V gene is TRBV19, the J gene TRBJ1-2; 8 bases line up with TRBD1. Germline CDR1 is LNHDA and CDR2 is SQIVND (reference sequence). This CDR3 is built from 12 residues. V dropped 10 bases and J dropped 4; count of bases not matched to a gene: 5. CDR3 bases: TGTGCCACTATGGACAGGGCCTATGGCTACACCTTC. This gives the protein CATMDRAYGYTF.